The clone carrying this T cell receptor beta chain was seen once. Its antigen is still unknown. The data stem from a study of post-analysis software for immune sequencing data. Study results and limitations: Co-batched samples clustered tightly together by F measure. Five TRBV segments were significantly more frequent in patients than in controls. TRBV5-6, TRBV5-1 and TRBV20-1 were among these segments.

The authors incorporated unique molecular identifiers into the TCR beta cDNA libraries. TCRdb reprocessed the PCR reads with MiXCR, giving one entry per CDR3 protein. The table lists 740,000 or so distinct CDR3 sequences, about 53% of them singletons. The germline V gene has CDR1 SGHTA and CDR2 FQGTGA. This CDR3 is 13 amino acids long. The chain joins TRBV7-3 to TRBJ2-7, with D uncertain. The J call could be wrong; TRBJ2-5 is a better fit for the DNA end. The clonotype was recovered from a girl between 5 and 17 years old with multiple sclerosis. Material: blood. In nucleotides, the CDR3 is TGTGCCAGCAGCTTAGGATGGGCAGAGACCCAGTACTTC. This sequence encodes CASSLGWAETQYF.